The 23 T cell receptor beta chains presented below share a single source sample, sequenced in a study of response to subunit inactivated influenza vaccine. TCRdb reanalysed the RT-PCR reads using MiXCR and keeps one entry per CDR3 protein. Counted here are more than 200,000 distinct CDR3 sequences, 9.5% to 15% occurring once; the ten biggest clones make up 7.5% to 10%. Sequencing was performed on non-naive T cells sorted from PBMCs, taken around two weeks before vaccination. The source is a man in his fifties who received an inactivated influenza vaccine.

Here the CDR3 reads CASSPGAGWGKNSNQPQHF. CDR3 DNA: TGTGCCAGCAGCCCCGGCGCGGGTTGGGGGAAAAATAGCAATCAGCCCCAGCATTTT. The rearrangement links TRBV12-3 or TRBV12-4 to TRBJ1-5; the D gene is possibly TRBD1 (5 bases). Trimming removed 6 bases from V and 0 bases from J, with 24 bases in between. This CDR3 contains 19 residues.

In its sample, this clonotype was seen a few times. V is TRBV3-1 and J is TRBJ2-7, with D possibly being TRBD1 or TRBD2 (6 bases each). Per the germline V gene, CDR1 is LGHDT and CDR2 is YNNKEL (reference sequence). V was cut by 1 base and J by 3 bases, with 16 bases left in between. The CDR3 runs to 16 residues. CDR3 DNA: TGTGCCAGCAGCCAAGGGGTCTGGGGGGCGCACTACGAGCAGTACTTC. It specifies CASSQGVWGAHYEQYF.

This clonotype has at least ten counts. This sequence joins TRBV7-9 and TRBJ1-3, with D perhaps matching TRBD1 (5 bases). There are 14 residues in the CDR3. V lost 6 bases to trimming and J lost 4 bases, with 13 bases between them. Germline assignment: CDR1 SEHNR and CDR2 FQNEAQ (reference sequence). The CDR3 DNA reads TGTGCCAGCAGTACGGGGACGGCCGGAAACACCATATATTTT. As protein: CASSTGTAGNTIYF.

The CDR3 DNA is TGTGCCAGCAGTTTTAAGGGTGGCGGTGGCTACACCTTC. Protein sequence: CASSFKGGGGYTF. The rearrangement links TRBV12-3 or TRBV12-4 to TRBJ1-2; D is uncertain. The CDR3 covers 13 residues. V was clipped by 3 bases and J by 7 bases, with 12 bases between them.

V usage is TRBV11-1 and J usage is TRBJ1-1; D gene unclear. This CDR3 has 15 amino acids. Trimming pared 3 bases from V and 1 base from J, leaving 12 bases between. Germline values: CDR1 SGHAT, CDR2 FQDESV (reference sequence). The chain's CDR3 is CASSLAGRENTEAFF. In DNA, the CDR3 is TGTGCCAGCAGCTTGGCCGGTAGGGAGAACACTGAAGCTTTCTTT.

This chain connects TRBV5-1 to TRBJ2-5; tentative D call: TRBD2 (6 bases). Germline V gives CDR1 SGHRS, CDR2 YFSETQ. The CDR3 is 12 amino acids. V lost 1 base and J 5 bases, leaving 6 bases between the germline ends. CDR3 bases: TGCGCCAGCAGCTTGAGCGGGGAGACCCAGTACTTC. Amino acids: CASSLSGETQYF.

The chain combines TRBV4-3 with TRBJ2-5, with 7 positions matching TRBD2. Germline V gene lookup returns CDR1 LGHNA and CDR2 YSLEER. J lost 5 bases, V lost 1 base, and 10 bases had no gene match. The CDR3 runs 16 residues. The CDR3 bases are TGCGCCAGCAGCCAAGTGTACGGCGGGGGTCGGGAGACCCAGTACTTC. Its translation: CASSQVYGGGRETQYF.

This clonotype has just a few counts. The J gene is TRBJ2-7, the V gene TRBV7-2; the match to TRBD2 covers 8 bases. Germline V gene sequence: CDR1 SGHTA, CDR2 FQGNSA. This CDR3 comprises 13 residues. The V and J ends lost 8 bases and 4 bases, in that order; junction bases with no gene match: 7. The CDR3 bases are TGTGCCAGCGCCTCCACTAGCGGTTACGAGCAGTACTTC. This encodes CASASTSGYEQYF.

The chain joins TRBV15 to TRBJ2-7; the match to TRBD1 covers 8 bases. Germline V gene data show CDR1 as LNHNV and CDR2 as YYDKDF (reference sequence). The V gene end was trimmed by 5 bases and the J gene end by 6 bases; junction bases not matched to a gene: 6. The CDR3 runs 13 residues. The CDR3 coding sequence is TGTGCCACCAGCGGCCGGACAGGGAGCGAGCAGTACTTC. Translating it yields CATSGRTGSEQYF.

V usage is TRBV9 and J usage is TRBJ2-3; no definite D call. CDR1 is SGDLS, CDR2 YYNGEE, per germline. The CDR3 loop spans 16 amino acids. V lost 0 bases, J lost 0 bases, and 11 bases lay in between. CDR3 coding DNA: TGTGCCAGCAGCGTAGGGCGCCAGCCCAGCACAGATACGCAGTATTTT. It codes for CASSVGRQPSTDTQYF.

The rearrangement joins TRBV12-3 or TRBV12-4 to TRBJ2-7; D is tentatively TRBD1 or TRBD2 (5 bases each). V lost 5 bases to trimming and J lost 3 bases, with 14 bases between them. This CDR3 is 14 amino acids long. The CDR3 region is CASSLRDGIYEQYF. The CDR3 region has the DNA TGTGCCAGCAGTCTCCGGGACGGCATCTACGAGCAGTACTTC.

In this sample, this clonotype turned up many times. The chain links TRBV10-3 to TRBJ2-2, with D possibly matching TRBD2 (5 bases). Germline-derived CDR1 and CDR2 are ENHRY and SYGVKD. The CDR3 has 14 amino acids. Trimming stripped 2 bases from V and 6 bases from J, with 10 bases between. CDR3 in amino acids: CAISEVEGSGELFF. The CDR3 DNA reads TGTGCCATCAGTGAGGTTGAGGGTTCCGGGGAGCTGTTTTTT.

This clonotype came up many times. The chain recombines TRBV7-9 with TRBJ2-1; 9 bases align to TRBD2. The CDR3 has 15 residues. V shed 6 bases and J 7 bases; nucleotides not matched to a gene: 10. CDR1 SEHNR and CDR2 FQNEAQ come from the germline V gene (reference sequence). CDR3 coding DNA: TGTGCCAGCAGGAGGCATAGCGGGAGTTTTAATGAGCAGTTCTTC. It specifies CASRRHSGSFNEQFF.

This clonotype turned up a few times. The CDR3 nucleotides are TGTGCCAGCAGCCTCACAAAGAAAGGGACCCAGTACTTC. Residues: CASSLTKKGTQYF. This chain joins TRBV5-6 and TRBJ2-5, with D uncertain. The CDR3 is 13 amino acids. Trimming removed 4 bases from V and 7 bases from J, with 14 bases in between. CDR1 is SGHDT, CDR2 YYEEEE, per germline.

The rearrangement uses TRBV30 and TRBJ2-3; 7 bases are shared with TRBD2. J gave up 6 bases and V 0 bases, and 6 bases lay outside the gene matches. Germline CDR1 is GTSNPN and CDR2 is SVGIG (reference sequence). The CDR3 contains 14 residues. The CDR3 coding sequence is TGTGCCTGGAGTGTCTCGGGGGGTAGGGATACGCAGTATTTT. Its translation is CAWSVSGGRDTQYF.

There are a few counts of this clonotype. The rearrangement links TRBV20-1 to TRBJ2-7; D is unresolved. V dropped 0 bases and J dropped 7 bases, with 16 bases sitting between them. This CDR3 has 14 residues. Per the germline V gene, CDR1 is DFQATT and CDR2 is SNEGSKA (reference sequence). The CDR3 here is CSARDDGLEGEQYF. CDR3 DNA: TGCAGTGCTAGAGATGACGGGCTGGAAGGGGAGCAGTACTTC.

Only a few counts were recorded for this clonotype. J is TRBJ2-3 and V is TRBV7-9; unclear D gene. Germline loops: CDR1 SEHNR, CDR2 FQNEAQ (reference sequence). The CDR3 runs 15 residues. V was trimmed by 3 bases and J by 0 bases, leaving 10 bases between them. The CDR3 region is CASSFTSVSTDTQYF. The CDR3 DNA reads TGTGCCAGCAGCTTCACGTCGGTTAGCACAGATACGCAGTATTTT.

CDR3 in DNA: TGTGCCAGCAGCCTACTACTATATTCGGGGAACTACGAGCAGTACTTC. Protein product: CASSLLLYSGNYEQYF. The chain uses TRBV6-1 and TRBJ2-7; D may be TRBD2 (5 bases). The CDR3 is 16 amino acids. The V end was cut by 6 bases, the J end by 3 bases, with 21 bases between. Germline V gene data show CDR1 as MNHNS and CDR2 as SASEGT.

Ten or more counts support this clonotype. The DNA of the CDR3 is TGTGCCAGCAGCCAACGACGGGACAAGGAAGTTCAGTACTTC. This gives the protein CASSQRRDKEVQYF. The V call is TRBV3-1, the J call TRBJ2-7, with a tentative D call TRBD1 (6 bases). The CDR3 totals 14 residues. Trimming removed 2 bases at V and 10 bases at J, with 18 bases between. Germline V lookup: CDR1 LGHDT, CDR2 YNNKEL (reference sequence).

This clonotype was seen only a few times. J is TRBJ2-1 and V is TRBV12-3 or TRBV12-4; D may be TRBD1 (6 bases). The CDR3 covers 12 residues. V was cut by 8 bases and J by 11 bases, with 16 bases left in between. This CDR3 is CASGPRGWKQFF. CDR3 sequence (DNA): TGTGCCAGCGGGCCGAGGGGGTGGAAGCAGTTCTTC.

In this sample, this clonotype turned up many times. The chain recombines TRBV5-1 with TRBJ2-2; possibly TRBD1 or TRBD2 for D (5 bases each). V shed 5 bases and J shed 6 bases, with 11 bases lying between them. Germline V gene data show CDR1 as SGHRS and CDR2 as YFSETQ. The CDR3 runs to 13 residues. For the CDR3, the DNA is TGCGCCAGCAGAAAGGGGACCCCCGGGGAGCTGTTTTTT. Residues: CASRKGTPGELFF.

The V gene is TRBV5-1, the J gene TRBJ2-7; 7 positions match TRBD2. Germline V gene sequence: CDR1 SGHRS, CDR2 YFSETQ. The length of the CDR3 is 16 residues. The V and J ends lost 0 bases and 2 bases, in that order; junction bases with no gene match: 8. CDR3 DNA: TGCGCCAGCAGCTTGGGGGGAAGCGGGGTGGCCTACGAGCAGTACTTC. Translation gives CASSLGGSGVAYEQYF.

This clonotype was recorded many times. The V call is TRBV28, the J call TRBJ2-1; TRBD2 matches 12 bases. The CDR3 is 14 amino acids. Trimming cost V 3 bases and J 14 bases; bases outside gene matches: 8. Per the germline V gene, CDR1 is MDHEN and CDR2 is SYDVKM. CDR3 residues: CASSFNRLAGVEFF. CDR3 bases: TGTGCCAGCAGTTTCAACCGACTAGCGGGGGTAGAGTTCTTC.